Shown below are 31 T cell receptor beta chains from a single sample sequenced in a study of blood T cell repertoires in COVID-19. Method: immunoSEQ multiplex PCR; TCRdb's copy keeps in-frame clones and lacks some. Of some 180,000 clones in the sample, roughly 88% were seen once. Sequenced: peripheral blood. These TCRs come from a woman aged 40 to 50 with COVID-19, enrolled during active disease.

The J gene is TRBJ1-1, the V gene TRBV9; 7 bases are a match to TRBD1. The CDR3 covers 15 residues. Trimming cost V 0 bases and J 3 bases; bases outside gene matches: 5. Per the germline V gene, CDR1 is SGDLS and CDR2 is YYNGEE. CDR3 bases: TGTGCCAGCAGCGTAGAGGGGGCGGCTGACACTGAAGCTTTCTTT. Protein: CASSVEGAADTEAFF.

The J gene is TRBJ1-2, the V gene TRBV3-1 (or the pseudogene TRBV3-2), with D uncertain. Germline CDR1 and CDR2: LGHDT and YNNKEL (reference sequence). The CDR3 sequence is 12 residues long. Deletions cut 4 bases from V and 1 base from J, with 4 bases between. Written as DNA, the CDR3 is TGTGCCAGCAGCCTGAGTAACTATGGCTACACCTTC. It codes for CASSLSNYGYTF.

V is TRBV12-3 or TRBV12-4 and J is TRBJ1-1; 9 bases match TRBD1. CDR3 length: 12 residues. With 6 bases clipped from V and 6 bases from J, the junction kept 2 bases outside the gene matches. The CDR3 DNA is TGTGCCAGCAGACAGGGGGCATCTGAAGCTTTCTTT. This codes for CASRQGASEAFF.

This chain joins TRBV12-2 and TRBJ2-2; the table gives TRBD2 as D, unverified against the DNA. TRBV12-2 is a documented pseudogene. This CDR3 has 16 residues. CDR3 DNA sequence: TGTGCAAGTCGCTTAGTGGTCCGGGAGGACACCGGGGAGCTGTTTTTT. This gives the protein CASRLVVREDTGELFF.

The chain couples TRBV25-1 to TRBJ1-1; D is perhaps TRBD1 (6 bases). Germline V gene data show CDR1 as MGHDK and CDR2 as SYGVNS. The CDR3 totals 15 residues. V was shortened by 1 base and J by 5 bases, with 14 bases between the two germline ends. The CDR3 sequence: CASSEFLGTRTEAFF. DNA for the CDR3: TGTGCCAGCAGTGAATTTCTAGGGACAAGGACTGAAGCTTTCTTT.

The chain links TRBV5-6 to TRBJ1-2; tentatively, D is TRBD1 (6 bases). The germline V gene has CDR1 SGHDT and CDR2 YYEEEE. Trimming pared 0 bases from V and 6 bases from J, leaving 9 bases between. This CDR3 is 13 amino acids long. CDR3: CASSLAGGDGYTF. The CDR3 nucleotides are TGTGCCAGCAGCTTGGCGGGGGGCGATGGCTACACCTTC.

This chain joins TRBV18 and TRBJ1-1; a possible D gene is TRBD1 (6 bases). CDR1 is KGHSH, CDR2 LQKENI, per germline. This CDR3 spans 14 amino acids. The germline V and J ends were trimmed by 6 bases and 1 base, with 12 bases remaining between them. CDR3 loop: CASSRQVGNTEAFF. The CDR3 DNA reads TGTGCCAGCTCCCGACAGGTCGGGAACACTGAAGCTTTCTTT.

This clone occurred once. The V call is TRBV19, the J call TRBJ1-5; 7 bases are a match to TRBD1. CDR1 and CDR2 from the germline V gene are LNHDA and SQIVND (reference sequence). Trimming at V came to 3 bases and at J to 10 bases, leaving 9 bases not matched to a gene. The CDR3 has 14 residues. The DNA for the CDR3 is TGTGCCAGTAGTATCCCGACAGGGAACGGCCCCCAGCATTTT. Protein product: CASSIPTGNGPQHF.

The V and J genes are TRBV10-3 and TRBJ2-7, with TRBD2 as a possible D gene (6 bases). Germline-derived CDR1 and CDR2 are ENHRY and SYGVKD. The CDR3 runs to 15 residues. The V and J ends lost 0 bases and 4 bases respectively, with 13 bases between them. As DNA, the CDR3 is TGTGCCATCAGTGAGTCTAGCGGTGGGCTGTACGAGCAGTACTTC. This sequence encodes CAISESSGGLYEQYF.

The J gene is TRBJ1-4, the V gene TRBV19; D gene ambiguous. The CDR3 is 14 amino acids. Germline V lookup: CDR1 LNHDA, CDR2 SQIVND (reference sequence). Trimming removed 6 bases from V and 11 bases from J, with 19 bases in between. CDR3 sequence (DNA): TGTGCCAGTAGCCTTGGACCTACCACGGGGAAACTGTTTTTT. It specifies CASSLGPTTGKLFF.

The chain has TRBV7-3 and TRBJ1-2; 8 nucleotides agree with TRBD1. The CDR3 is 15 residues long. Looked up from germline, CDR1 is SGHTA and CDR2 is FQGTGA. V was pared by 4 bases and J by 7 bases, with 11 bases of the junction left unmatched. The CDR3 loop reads CASSYQDRALGGYTF. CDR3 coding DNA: TGTGCCAGCAGCTACCAGGACAGGGCGTTAGGTGGCTACACCTTC.

CDR3 region: CASILNYEAFF. As DNA, the CDR3 is TGTGCCAGCATCTTGAACTATGAAGCTTTCTTT. The chain is built from TRBV28 and TRBJ1-1; the D is unclear. The CDR3 length is 11 residues. V was cut by 7 bases and J by 7 bases, with 10 bases left in between. The germline gives CDR1 MDHEN, CDR2 SYDVKM. The full variable domain, in which reference TRBV28 and TRBJ1-1 provide the parts outside the CDR3, is DVKVTQSSRYLVKRTGEKVFLECVQDMDHENMFWYRQDPGLGLRLIYFSYDVKMKEKGDIPEGYSVSREKKERFSLILESASTNQTSMYLCASILNYEAFFGQGTRLTVV.

This CDR3 reads CATSESDYRGAFF. The CDR3, as DNA: TGTGCCACCAGTGAATCGGACTACCGGGGGGCTTTCTTT. The chain joins TRBV24-1 to TRBJ1-1, with a possible D match to TRBD1 (5 bases). Between the trimmed V and J ends, which lost 4 bases and 11 bases, there was a span of 16 bases. This CDR3 comprises 13 residues. The germline gives CDR1 KGHDR, CDR2 SFDVKD.

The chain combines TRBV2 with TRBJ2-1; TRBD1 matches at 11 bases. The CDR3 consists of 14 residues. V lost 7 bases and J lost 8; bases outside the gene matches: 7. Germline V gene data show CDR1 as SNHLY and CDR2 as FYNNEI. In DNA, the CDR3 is TGTGCCAGCACTAGGGACAGGGGGGTGGATGAGCAGTTCTTC. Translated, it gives CASTRDRGVDEQFF.

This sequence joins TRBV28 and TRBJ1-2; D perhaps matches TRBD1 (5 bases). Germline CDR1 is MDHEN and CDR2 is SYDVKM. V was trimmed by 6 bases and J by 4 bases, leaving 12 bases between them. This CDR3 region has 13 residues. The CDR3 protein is CASRTAGRYGYTF. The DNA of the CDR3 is TGTGCCAGCAGGACGGCAGGGCGCTATGGCTACACCTTC.

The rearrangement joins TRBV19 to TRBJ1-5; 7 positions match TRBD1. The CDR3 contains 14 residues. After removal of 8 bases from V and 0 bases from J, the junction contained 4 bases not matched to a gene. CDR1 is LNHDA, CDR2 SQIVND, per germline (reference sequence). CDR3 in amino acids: CASQTGYSNQPQHF. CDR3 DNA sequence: TGTGCCAGTCAGACAGGGTATAGCAATCAGCCCCAGCATTTT.

The CDR3: CASVGQGNYGYTF. The CDR3 DNA reads TGTGCCAGCGTAGGACAGGGAAACTATGGCTACACCTTC. The V gene is TRBV2, the J gene TRBJ1-2; 8 bases align to TRBD1. The CDR3 is 13 residues long. Germline lookup yields CDR1 SNHLY and CDR2 FYNNEI. The junction had 4 bases not matched to a gene; V was cut back by 8 bases and J by 2 bases.

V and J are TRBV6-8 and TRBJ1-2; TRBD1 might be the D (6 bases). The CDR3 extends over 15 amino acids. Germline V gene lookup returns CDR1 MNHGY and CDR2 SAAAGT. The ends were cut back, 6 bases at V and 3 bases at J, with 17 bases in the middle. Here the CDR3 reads CASSRGGEGDYGYTF. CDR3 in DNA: TGTGCCAGCAGCCGCGGCGGGGAGGGGGACTATGGCTACACCTTC.

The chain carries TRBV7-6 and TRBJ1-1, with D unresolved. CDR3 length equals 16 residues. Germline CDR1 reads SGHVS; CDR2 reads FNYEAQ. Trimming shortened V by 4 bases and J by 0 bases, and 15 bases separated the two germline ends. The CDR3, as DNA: TGTGCCAGCAGCTCCGGAGGGAGGGCTATGAACACTGAAGCTTTCTTT. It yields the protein CASSSGGRAMNTEAFF.

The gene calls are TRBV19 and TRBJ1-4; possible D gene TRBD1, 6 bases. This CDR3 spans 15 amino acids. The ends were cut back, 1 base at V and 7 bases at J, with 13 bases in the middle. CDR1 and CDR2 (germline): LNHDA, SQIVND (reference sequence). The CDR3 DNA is TGTGCCAGTAGTATAGGAGGCCGAGGGGGTGAAAAACTGTTTTTT. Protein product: CASSIGGRGGEKLFF.

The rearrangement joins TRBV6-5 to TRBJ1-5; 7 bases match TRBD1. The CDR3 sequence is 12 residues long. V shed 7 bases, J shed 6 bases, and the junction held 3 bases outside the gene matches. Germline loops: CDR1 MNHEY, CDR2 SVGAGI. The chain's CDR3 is CASTGGTQPQHF. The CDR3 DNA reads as TGTGCCAGCACAGGGGGGACTCAGCCCCAGCATTTT.

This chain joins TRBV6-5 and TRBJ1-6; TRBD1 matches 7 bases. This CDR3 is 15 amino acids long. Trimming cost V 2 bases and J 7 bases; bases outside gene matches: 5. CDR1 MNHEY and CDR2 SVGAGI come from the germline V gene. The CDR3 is CASSYRPGQNSPLHF. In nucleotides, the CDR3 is TGTGCCAGCAGTTACCGCCCGGGACAGAATTCACCCCTCCACTTT.

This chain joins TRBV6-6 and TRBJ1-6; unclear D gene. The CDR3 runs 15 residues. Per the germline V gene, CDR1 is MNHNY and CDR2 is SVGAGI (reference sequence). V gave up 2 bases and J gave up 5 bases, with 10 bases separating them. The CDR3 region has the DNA TGTGCCAGCAGTTACGCCAGGCCGGATAATTCACCCCTCCACTTT. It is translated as CASSYARPDNSPLHF.

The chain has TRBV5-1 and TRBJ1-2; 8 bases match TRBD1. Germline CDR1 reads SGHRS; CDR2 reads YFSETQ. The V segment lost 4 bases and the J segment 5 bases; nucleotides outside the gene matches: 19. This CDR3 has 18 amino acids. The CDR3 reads CASSPQGAYLLRSYGYTF. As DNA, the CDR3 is TGCGCCAGCAGCCCCCAGGGGGCATACCTCCTCCGCTCTTATGGCTACACCTTC.

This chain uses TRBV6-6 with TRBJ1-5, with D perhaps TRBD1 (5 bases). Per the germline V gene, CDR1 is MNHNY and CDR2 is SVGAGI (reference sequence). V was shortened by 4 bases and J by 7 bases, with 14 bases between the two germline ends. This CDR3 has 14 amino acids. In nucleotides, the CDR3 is TGTGCCAGCAGTTCACGGGGGGGTCGGCAGCCCCAGCATTTT. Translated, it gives CASSSRGGRQPQHF.

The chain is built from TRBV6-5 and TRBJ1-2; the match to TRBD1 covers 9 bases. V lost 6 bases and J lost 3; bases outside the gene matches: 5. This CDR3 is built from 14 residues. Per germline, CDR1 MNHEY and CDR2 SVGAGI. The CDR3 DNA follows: TGTGCCAGCAGAGACAGGACAGGGGACTATGGCTACACCTTC. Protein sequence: CASRDRTGDYGYTF.

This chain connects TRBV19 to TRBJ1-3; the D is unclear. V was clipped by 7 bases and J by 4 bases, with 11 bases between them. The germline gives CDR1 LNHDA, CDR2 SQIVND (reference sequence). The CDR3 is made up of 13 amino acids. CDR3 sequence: CASNRAAGNTIYF. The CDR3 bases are TGTGCCAGTAATAGAGCGGCGGGAAACACCATATATTTT.

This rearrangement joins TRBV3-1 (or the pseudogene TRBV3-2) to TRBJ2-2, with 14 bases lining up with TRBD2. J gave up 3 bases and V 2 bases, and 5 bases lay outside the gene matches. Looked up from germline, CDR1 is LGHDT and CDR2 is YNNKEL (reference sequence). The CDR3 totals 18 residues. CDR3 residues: CASSQSPGLAGDTGELFF. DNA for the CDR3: TGTGCCAGCAGCCAATCCCCGGGACTAGCGGGAGACACCGGGGAGCTGTTTTTT.

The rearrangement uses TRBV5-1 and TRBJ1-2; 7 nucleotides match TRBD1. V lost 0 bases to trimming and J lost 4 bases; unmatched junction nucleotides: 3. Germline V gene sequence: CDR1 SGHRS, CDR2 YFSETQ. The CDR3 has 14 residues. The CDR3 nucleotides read TGCGCCAGCAGCTTGGGGGACAGTAGCTATGGCTACACCTTC. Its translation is CASSLGDSSYGYTF.

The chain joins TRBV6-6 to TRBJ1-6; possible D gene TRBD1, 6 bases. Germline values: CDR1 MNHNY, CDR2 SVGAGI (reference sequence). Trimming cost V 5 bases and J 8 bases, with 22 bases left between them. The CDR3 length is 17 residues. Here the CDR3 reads CASSPPTRQVTDSPLHF. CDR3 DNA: TGTGCCAGCAGTCCCCCGACCAGACAGGTCACGGATTCACCCCTCCACTTT.

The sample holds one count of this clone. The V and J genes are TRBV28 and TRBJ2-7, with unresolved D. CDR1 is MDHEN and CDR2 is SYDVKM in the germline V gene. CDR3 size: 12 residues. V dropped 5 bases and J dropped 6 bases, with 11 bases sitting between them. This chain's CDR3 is CASSPQKLEQYF. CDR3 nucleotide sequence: TGTGCCAGCAGTCCACAGAAGCTCGAGCAGTACTTC.